The present T cell receptor (beta chain) was sequenced within a study (dated by TCRdb to 2016 to 2017). For this chain, trimming is 0 bases at the V end and 8 bases at the J end, and the number of junction bases without a gene match is 13. Its CDR3 holds 17 amino acids, cysteine through phenylalanine. Only the CDR3 region is kept as DNA, spanning 51 bases read in frame from base 1. From a lookup of the germline V gene, CDR1 and CDR2 are SGHRS and YFSETQ. This clonotype was seen ten or more times. Its recognized antigen is unknown. Within one base of it there is no much larger clone, and no base qualities were kept. Libraries were built with RT-PCR. Sequenced using an Illumina MiSeq. TCRdb applied fastp at Q25 and MiXCR to the public reads, then kept only in-frame beta chains. Rows with one shared CDR3 protein collapse into an entry with the most common genes and DNA. Across this sample there are more than 550,000 distinct CDR3 sequences, with approximately 15% seen only once. The top ten hold roughly 4% of the sample.

This TCR came from a female donor in good health, serving as a healthy control. Specimen: memory CD4+ T cells from blood. The V gene is TRBV5-1 and the J gene is TRBJ2-1, and 8 junction bases match TRBD1. The DNA is as follows: TGCGCCAGCAGCTTGGCGGTTTTGTCAGGGGGCTCGGATGAGCAGTTCTTC. Translated, this gives CASSLAVLSGGSDEQFF.